In this sample, the clone carrying this TCR beta chain turned up many times. These data come from a study of T cells in Graves' hyperthyroidism and ophthalmopathy. RNA transcripts provided the source from which TCR beta CDR3 regions were amplified. TCR CDR3 underwent first-round RT-PCR with the HTBI primer set. TCRdb ran MiXCR on the multiplex PCR reads and lists one entry per CDR3 protein. Among about 290,000 distinct CDR3 sequences listed, about 15% were seen once. V dropped 6 bases and J dropped 4; count of bases not matched to a gene: 9. There are 15 residues in the CDR3. The sequenced material came from blood. This receptor was identified in a woman in her forties or fifties with Graves' hyperthyroidism that later progressed to Graves' ophthalmopathy. The chain combines TRBV12-3 or TRBV12-4 with TRBJ2-7, with 10 bases matching TRBD2. This chain's CDR3 is CASRPSGSQRYEQYF. The CDR3 nucleotides are TGTGCCAGCAGGCCTAGCGGGAGCCAGAGGTACGAGCAGTACTTC.